This TCR beta chain came from a study of human T cells and chemical hapten exposure. Study background: Diagnoses of alopecia areata, totalis or universalis occurred in mostly female patients. The variation in per-sample TCR yields arose mainly from small differences in pooled library volumes.

This CDR3 is 12 amino acids long. Trimming pared 2 bases from V and 3 bases from J, leaving 7 bases between. Per the germline V gene, CDR1 is DFQATT and CDR2 is SNEGSKA (reference sequence). Described time point: patch test 1, 2 weeks after DPC sensitization. The treatment denotes: therapeutic diphenylcyclopropenone sensitization with weekly scalp DPC. This clonotype occurred a few times. Its antigen remains unidentified. Single cDNA molecules in the library carried unique molecular identifiers attached during preparation. TCRdb used MiXCR to reprocess the RACE reads, holding one entry per CDR3 protein. This table holds roughly 360,000 distinct CDR3 sequences, more than 4.5% found once. General study results and limits: Donor immune responses may differ from healthy people's, since all donors had alopecia.

The sequenced sample was whole blood, obtained in connection with sensitization to the hapten diphenylcyclopropenone (DPC). The chain carries TRBV20-1 and TRBJ1-1, with a weak D call TRBD1 (6 bases). This TCR was recovered from a woman aged 45-60 years with alopecia areata. Some clones in this sample may be carry-over from other donors' samples. The CDR3 sequence is CSARSGDTEAFF. The CDR3 nucleotides are TGCAGTGCTAGATCAGGGGACACTGAAGCTTTCTTT.